These 13 T cell receptor beta chains originate from one sample sequenced in a study of shared clonotypes between healthy human individuals. The assay was immunoSEQ multiplex PCR, and TCRdb's table has in-frame clones only and misses some. This table holds 1,400,000 or so clones, approximately 98.5% found once. The sequenced sample was naive CD4+ T cells sorted from blood. This sample's subset: CD45RA+ positively selected. These receptors were collected from a man aged 25 to 45 in good health.

This clone came up once. V and J are TRBV5-5 and TRBJ1-5, with 11 bases identical to TRBD1. The V and J ends lost 4 bases and 6 bases, in that order; junction bases with no gene match: 18. Germline V gene data show CDR1 as SGHKS and CDR2 as YYEKEE (reference sequence). The CDR3 totals 19 residues. Written as DNA, the CDR3 is TGTGCCAGCAGCCCGCGCGCCTCCGGGACAGGGGGAATGGGTCAGCCCCAGCATTTT. It yields the protein CASSPRASGTGGMGQPQHF.

The chain has TRBV6-5 and TRBJ1-3, with TRBD1 matching 8 bases. Germline V gives CDR1 MNHEY, CDR2 SVGAGI. The junction had 9 bases not matched to a gene; V was cut back by 4 bases and J by 7 bases. The CDR3 is 15 residues long. CDR3 DNA sequence: TGTGCCAGCAGTTCCAGGGGGCCTCCGAGTAACACCATATATTTT. Translating it yields CASSSRGPPSNTIYF.

As regards this clone: The germline gene is not matched at one end of the junction; a read error may be the cause. The chain is built from TRBV5-1 and TRBJ2-7; weak D call: TRBD2 (5 bases). Germline V gene lookup returns CDR1 SGHRS and CDR2 YFSETQ. CDR3 length: 9 residues. CDR3 sequence (DNA): TGCGCCAGCAGCCCCCGAGGGTTGTTC. Translation gives CASSPRGLF.

The chain combines TRBV25-1 with TRBJ2-5; maybe TRBD1 (7 bases). V gave up 4 bases and J gave up 4 bases, with 13 bases separating them. This CDR3 comprises 14 residues. Germline loops: CDR1 MGHDK, CDR2 SYGVNS. The CDR3 DNA sequence: TGTGCCAGCAGTGGACAGGGAGGAGGAGAGACCCAGTACTTC. As protein: CASSGQGGGETQYF.

The rearrangement uses TRBV5-4 and TRBJ2-1; D remains ambiguous. Trimming removed 4 bases at V and 6 bases at J, with 20 bases between. Germline V CDR1 and CDR2: SGHNT, YYREEE (reference sequence). The CDR3 has 16 amino acids. Here the CDR3 DNA reads TGTGCCAGCAGCCCGACCTGGGCAGAGGTGGGCAATGAGCAGTTCTTC. It yields the protein CASSPTWAEVGNEQFF.

As for this clone: The sample carries other DNA sequences with the same CDR3. The J gene is TRBJ2-5, the V gene TRBV9; maybe TRBD2 (5 bases). This CDR3 contains 12 residues. Germline lookup yields CDR1 SGDLS and CDR2 YYNGEE. With 3 bases removed from V and 5 bases from J, the gap between germline ends came to 8 bases. The CDR3 DNA is TGTGCCAGCAGCGCCGGGGAGGAGACCCAGTACTTC. Translation gives CASSAGEETQYF.

The CDR3 loop is CASGSGLAVNNEQFF. For the CDR3, the DNA is TGTGCTAGTGGCTCGGGACTAGCGGTGAACAATGAGCAGTTCTTC. The genes are TRBV12-5 and TRBJ2-1; 11 nucleotides align to TRBD2. With V trimmed by 6 bases and J by 5 bases, 6 bases remained unmatched. The CDR3 is 15 residues long. The germline V gene has CDR1 LGHNT and CDR2 FRNRAP. The full variable domain, in which reference TRBV12-5 and TRBJ2-1 provide the parts outside the CDR3, is DARVTQTPRHKVTEMGQEVTMRCQPILGHNTVFWYRQTMMQGLELLAYFRNRAPLDDSGMPKDRFSAEMPDATLATLKIQPSEPRDSAVYFCASGSGLAVNNEQFFGPGTRLTVL.

The chain employs TRBV9 and TRBJ1-2, with 8 bases that match TRBD1. This CDR3 comprises 14 residues. The trim removed 0 bases at V and 7 bases at J, leaving 5 bases unmatched. Germline V CDR1 and CDR2: SGDLS, YYNGEE. The CDR3 sequence: CASSVDWTGSGYTF. The CDR3, as DNA: TGTGCCAGCAGCGTAGATTGGACAGGGAGTGGCTACACCTTC.

The chain links TRBV5-5 to TRBJ2-5, with TRBD1 identical over 7 bases. This CDR3 is 15 amino acids long. Germline trimming cut 4 bases from V and 2 bases from J; bases unmatched to any gene: 8. Germline loops: CDR1 SGHKS, CDR2 YYEKEE (reference sequence). The DNA for the CDR3 is TGTGCCAGCAGCGCCCTTGGGGGACAGCAAGAGACCCAGTACTTC. This codes for CASSALGGQQETQYF. Together with reference TRBV5-5 and TRBJ2-5, the CDR3 gives the full variable domain: DAGVTQSPTHLIKTRGQQVTLRCSPISGHKSVSWYQQVLGQGPQFIFQYYEKEERGRGNFPDRFSARQFPNYSSELNVNALLLGDSALYLCASSALGGQQETQYFGPGTRLLVL.

The chain links TRBV6-5 to TRBJ2-7; tentative D call: TRBD2 (6 bases). Trimming shortened V by 4 bases and J by 4 bases, and 14 bases separated the two germline ends. Germline V gives CDR1 MNHEY, CDR2 SVGAGI. There are 14 residues in the CDR3. Here the CDR3 DNA reads TGTGCCAGCAGTTCAAGGGACTCCAAGTACGAGCAGTACTTC. Translated, it gives CASSSRDSKYEQYF.

To note about this clone: The identical CDR3 is also encoded by other nucleotide sequences in the sample. This rearrangement joins TRBV28 to TRBJ1-2; D is unclear. The CDR3 spans 12 residues. V was pared by 3 bases and J by 5 bases, with 7 bases between. The germline V gene has CDR1 MDHEN and CDR2 SYDVKM. The CDR3 coding sequence is TGTGCCAGCAGTTTCGGACCTTATGGCTACACCTTC. It yields the protein CASSFGPYGYTF.

J is TRBJ2-3 and V is TRBV27, with D unclear. The germline CDR1 and CDR2 sequences are MNHEY and SMNVEV (reference sequence). The V gene lost 10 bases and the J gene lost 2 bases, with 16 bases spanning the gap. The CDR3 is 14 residues long. CDR3 sequence: CATKIGVSTDTQYF. The CDR3, as DNA: TGTGCCACCAAGATTGGGGTCTCCACAGATACGCAGTATTTT.

The rearrangement links TRBV7-2 to TRBJ2-1; tentative D call: TRBD2 (5 bases). Germline lookup yields CDR1 SGHTA and CDR2 FQGNSA. V was shortened by 5 bases and J by 0 bases, with 20 bases between the two germline ends. The CDR3 runs to 18 residues. The CDR3 spells CASSPLGWVGSSYNEQFF. Here the CDR3 DNA reads TGTGCCAGCAGCCCCTTGGGGTGGGTTGGGAGCTCCTACAATGAGCAGTTCTTC.